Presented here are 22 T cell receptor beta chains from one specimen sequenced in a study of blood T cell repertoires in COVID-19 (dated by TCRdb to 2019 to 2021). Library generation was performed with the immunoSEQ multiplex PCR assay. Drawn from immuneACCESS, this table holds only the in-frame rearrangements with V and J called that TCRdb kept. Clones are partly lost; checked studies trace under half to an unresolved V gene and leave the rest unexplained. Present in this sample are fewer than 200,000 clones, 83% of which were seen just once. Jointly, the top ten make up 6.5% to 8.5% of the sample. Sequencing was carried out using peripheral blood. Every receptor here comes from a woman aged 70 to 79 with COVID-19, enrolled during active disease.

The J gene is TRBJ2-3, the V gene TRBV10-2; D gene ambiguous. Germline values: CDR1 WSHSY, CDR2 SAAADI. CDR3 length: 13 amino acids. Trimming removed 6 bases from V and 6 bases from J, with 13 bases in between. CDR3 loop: CASSDLGADTQYF. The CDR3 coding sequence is TGCGCCAGCAGCGACCTAGGAGCGGATACGCAGTATTTT.

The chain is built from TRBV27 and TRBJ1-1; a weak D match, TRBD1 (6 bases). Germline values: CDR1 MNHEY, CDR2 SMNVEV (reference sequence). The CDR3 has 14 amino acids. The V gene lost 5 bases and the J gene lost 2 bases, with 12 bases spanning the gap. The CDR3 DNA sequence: TGTGCCAGCAGTCAACAGGGTTATAACACTGAAGCTTTCTTT. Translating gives CASSQQGYNTEAFF.

The CDR3 DNA reads TGCGCCAGCAGCTTGGCCCTGAGGGCACAAAACTACTATGGCTACACCTTC. This translates into CASSLALRAQNYYGYTF. V gene TRBV5-1 combines with J gene TRBJ1-2; no reliable D call. Trimming took off 0 bases at V and 3 bases at J, with 18 bases between the two ends. This CDR3 spans 17 amino acids. Germline V gene data show CDR1 as SGHRS and CDR2 as YFSETQ. Full variable domain (outside the CDR3, taken from reference TRBV5-1 and TRBJ1-2): KAGVTQTPRYLIKTRGQQVTLSCSPISGHRSVSWYQQTPGQGLQFLFEYFSETQRNKGNFPGRFSGRQFSNSRSEMNVSTLELGDSALYLCASSLALRAQNYYGYTFGSGTRLTVV.

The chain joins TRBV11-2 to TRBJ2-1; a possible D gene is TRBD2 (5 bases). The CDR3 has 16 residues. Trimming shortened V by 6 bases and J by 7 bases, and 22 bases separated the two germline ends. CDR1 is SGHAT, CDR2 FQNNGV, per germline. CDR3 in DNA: TGTGCCAGCAGTCCCCGGGTCCGGGGAATAGAGAATGAGCAGTTCTTC. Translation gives CASSPRVRGIENEQFF.

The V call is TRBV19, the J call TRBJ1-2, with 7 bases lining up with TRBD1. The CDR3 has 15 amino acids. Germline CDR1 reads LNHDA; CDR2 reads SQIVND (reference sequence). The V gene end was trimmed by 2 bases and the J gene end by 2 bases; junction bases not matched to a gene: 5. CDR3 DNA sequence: TGTGCCAGTAGTATACCGTCGACAGGGAACTATGGCTACACCTTC. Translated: CASSIPSTGNYGYTF.

CDR3: CASSLAGSGRASEQYF. CDR3 sequence (DNA): TGTGCCAGCAGCTTAGCGGGTAGCGGGAGGGCCTCCGAGCAGTACTTC. V gene TRBV7-9 combines with J gene TRBJ2-7, with 11 positions matching TRBD2. V trimming: 0 bases; J trimming: 6 bases; junction bases outside the gene matches: 7. CDR1 is SEHNR and CDR2 is FQNEAQ in the germline V gene (reference sequence). This CDR3 spans 16 amino acids.

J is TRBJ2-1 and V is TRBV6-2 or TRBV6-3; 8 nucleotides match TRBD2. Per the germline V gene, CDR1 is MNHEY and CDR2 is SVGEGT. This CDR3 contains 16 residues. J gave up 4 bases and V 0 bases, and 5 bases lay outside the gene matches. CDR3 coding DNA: TGTGCCAGCAGTTACTCGAGAGCGGGAGAATACAATGAGCAGTTCTTC. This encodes CASSYSRAGEYNEQFF.

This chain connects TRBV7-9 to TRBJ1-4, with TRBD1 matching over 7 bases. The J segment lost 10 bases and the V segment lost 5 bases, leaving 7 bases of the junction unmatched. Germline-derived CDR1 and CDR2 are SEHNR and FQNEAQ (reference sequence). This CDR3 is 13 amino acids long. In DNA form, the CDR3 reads TGTGCCAGCAGCCGGGGGACAGTTGGAAAACTGTTTTTT. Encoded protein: CASSRGTVGKLFF. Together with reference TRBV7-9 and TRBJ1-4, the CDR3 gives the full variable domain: DTGVSQNPRHKITKRGQNVTFRCDPISEHNRLYWYRQTLGQGPEFLTYFQNEAQLEKSRLLSDRFSAERPKGSFSTLEIQRTEQGDSAMYLCASSRGTVGKLFFGSGTQLSVL.

The CDR3 spells CASKLAGRSGANVLTF. The CDR3 DNA is TGTGCCAGCAAACTAGCGGGGCGCTCTGGGGCCAACGTCCTGACTTTC. This chain uses TRBV25-1 with TRBJ2-6; TRBD2 aligns across 10 bases. The CDR3 loop spans 16 amino acids. After removal of 7 bases from V and 0 bases from J, the junction contained 3 bases not matched to a gene. Per the germline V gene, CDR1 is MGHDK and CDR2 is SYGVNS.

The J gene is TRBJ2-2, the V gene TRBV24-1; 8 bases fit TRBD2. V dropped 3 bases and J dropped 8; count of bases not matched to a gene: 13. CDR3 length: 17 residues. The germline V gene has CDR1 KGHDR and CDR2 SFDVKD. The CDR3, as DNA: TGTGCCACCAGTGATCCCAGCGGGAGCCGGATGTCGGGGGAGCTGTTTTTT. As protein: CATSDPSGSRMSGELFF.

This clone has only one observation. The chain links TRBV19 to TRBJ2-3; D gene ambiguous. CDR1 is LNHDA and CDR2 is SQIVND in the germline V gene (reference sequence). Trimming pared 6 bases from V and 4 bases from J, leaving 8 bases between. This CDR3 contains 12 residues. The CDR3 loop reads CASSHGPDTQYF. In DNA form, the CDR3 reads TGTGCCAGTAGCCATGGGCCAGATACGCAGTATTTT.

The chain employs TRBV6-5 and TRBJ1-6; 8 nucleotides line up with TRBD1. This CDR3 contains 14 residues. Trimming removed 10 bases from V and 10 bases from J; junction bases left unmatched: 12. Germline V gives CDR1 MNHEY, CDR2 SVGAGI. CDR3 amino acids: CATRQGTLGSPLHF. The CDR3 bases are TGTGCCACCAGACAGGGGACGCTAGGATCACCCCTCCACTTT.

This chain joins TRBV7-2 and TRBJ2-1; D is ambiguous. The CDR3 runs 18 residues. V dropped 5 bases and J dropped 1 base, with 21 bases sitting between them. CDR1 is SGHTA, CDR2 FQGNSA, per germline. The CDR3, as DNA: TGTGCCAGCAGCCTCCGACTCCTGTCGTTATATTCCTACAATGAGCAGTTCTTC. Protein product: CASSLRLLSLYSYNEQFF.

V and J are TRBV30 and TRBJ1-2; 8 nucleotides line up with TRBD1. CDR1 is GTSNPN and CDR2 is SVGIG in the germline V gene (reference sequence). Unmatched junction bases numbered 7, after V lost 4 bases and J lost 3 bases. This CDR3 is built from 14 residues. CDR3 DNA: TGTGCCTGGATTTCGCTGGACAGGGACTATGGCTACACCTTC. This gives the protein CAWISLDRDYGYTF. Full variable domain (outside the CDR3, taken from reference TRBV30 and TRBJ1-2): SQTIHQWPATLVQPVGSPLSLECTVEGTSNPNLYWYRQAAGRGLQLLFYSVGIGQISSEVPQNLSASRPQDRQFILSSKKLLLSDSGFYLCAWISLDRDYGYTFGSGTRLTVV.

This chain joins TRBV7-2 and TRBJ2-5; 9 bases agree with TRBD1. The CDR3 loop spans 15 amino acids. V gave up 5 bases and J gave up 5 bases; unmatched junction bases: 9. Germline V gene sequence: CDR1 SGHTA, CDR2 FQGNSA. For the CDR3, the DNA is TGTGCCAGCAGCATCTACAGGGGGCGCGCGGAGACCCAGTACTTC. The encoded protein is CASSIYRGRAETQYF.

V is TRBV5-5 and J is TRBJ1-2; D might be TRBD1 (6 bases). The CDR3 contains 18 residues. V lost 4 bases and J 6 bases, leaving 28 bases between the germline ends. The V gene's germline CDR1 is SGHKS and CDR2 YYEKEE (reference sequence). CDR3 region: CASSLLGGRVPQPNGYTF. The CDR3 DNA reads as TGTGCCAGCAGCCTCCTCGGGGGGCGCGTCCCGCAACCCAATGGCTACACCTTC.

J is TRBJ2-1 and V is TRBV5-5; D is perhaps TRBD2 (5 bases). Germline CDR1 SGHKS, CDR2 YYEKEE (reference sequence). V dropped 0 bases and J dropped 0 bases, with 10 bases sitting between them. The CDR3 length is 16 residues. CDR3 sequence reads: CASSLEPRVSYNEQFF. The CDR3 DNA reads TGTGCCAGCAGCTTGGAGCCGCGGGTCTCCTACAATGAGCAGTTCTTC.

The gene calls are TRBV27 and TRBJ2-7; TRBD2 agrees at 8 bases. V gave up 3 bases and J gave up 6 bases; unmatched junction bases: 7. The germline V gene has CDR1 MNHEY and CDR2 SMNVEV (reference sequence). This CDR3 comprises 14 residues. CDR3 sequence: CASSFGTRGAEQYF. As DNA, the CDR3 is TGTGCCAGCAGTTTCGGGACTAGGGGTGCCGAGCAGTACTTC.

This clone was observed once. The CDR3 loop reads CASSAGTAPWGYGYTF. CDR3 sequence (DNA): TGTGCCAGCAGCGCAGGGACAGCTCCCTGGGGCTATGGCTACACCTTC. The rearrangement joins TRBV7-9 to TRBJ1-2; 7 nucleotides agree with TRBD1. CDR3 length: 16 residues. The J segment lost 4 bases and the V segment lost 5 bases, leaving 13 bases of the junction unmatched. Germline values: CDR1 SEHNR, CDR2 FQNEAQ (reference sequence).

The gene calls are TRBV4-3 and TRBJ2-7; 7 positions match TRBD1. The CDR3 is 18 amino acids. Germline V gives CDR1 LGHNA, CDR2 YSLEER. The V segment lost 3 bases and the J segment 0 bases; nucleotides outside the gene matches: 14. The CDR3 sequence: CASSQARTGDPSSYEQYF. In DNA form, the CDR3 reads TGCGCCAGCAGCCAGGCAAGAACAGGGGACCCAAGCTCCTACGAGCAGTACTTC.

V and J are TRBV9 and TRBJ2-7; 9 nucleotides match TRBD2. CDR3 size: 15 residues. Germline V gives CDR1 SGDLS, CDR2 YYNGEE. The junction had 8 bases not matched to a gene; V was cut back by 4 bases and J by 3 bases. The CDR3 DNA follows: TGTGCCAGCAGCCTCCTAGCGGGACTCGGCTACGAGCAGTACTTC. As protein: CASSLLAGLGYEQYF.

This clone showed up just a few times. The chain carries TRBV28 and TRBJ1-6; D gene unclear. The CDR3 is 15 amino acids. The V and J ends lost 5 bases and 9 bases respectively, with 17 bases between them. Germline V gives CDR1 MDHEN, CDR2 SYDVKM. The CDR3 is CASSPLLVGFSPLHF. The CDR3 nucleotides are TGTGCCAGCAGTCCCCTATTGGTCGGTTTTTCACCCCTCCACTTT.